The following is a TCR beta chain sequence with its context. What it binds is unknown. The source of the sample is a study of post-analysis software for immune sequencing data. Points from the study as a whole: F measure showed strong co-clustering of same-batch samples. Among a handful of TRBV segments more frequent in patients than controls were TRBV5-6, TRBV5-1 and TRBV20-1.

Germline V gives CDR1 MGHDK, CDR2 SYGVNS. J was trimmed by 2 bases and V by 3 bases; bases with no gene match: 3. The CDR3 totals 15 residues. Every TCR beta cDNA library bore unique molecular identifiers. Researchers reported around 510,000 cDNA molecules coming from roughly 0.93 to 9.6 million T cells. In TCRdb, the PCR reads were re-called with MiXCR into one record per CDR3 protein. The table records fewer than 900,000 distinct CDR3 sequences, just over 45% of them present only once. The sequencing sample was made of blood. The chain has TRBV25-1 and TRBJ2-7, with 11 bases that match TRBD2. This sequence originates from a girl under 18 with multiple sclerosis. CDR3 region: CASSDHSGRAYEQYF. The CDR3 DNA is TGTGCCAGCAGTGATCATAGCGGGAGGGCCTACGAGCAGTACTTC.